The sequence of this T cell receptor (beta chain) was determined in a study of early T cells in non-severe SARS-CoV-2 infection. In the study overall: The sequenced material was bulk RNA from unsorted whole blood, and its chains were unpaired.

Many counts were recorded for this clonotype. The CDR3 is 15 amino acids. Trimming cost V 5 bases and J 0 bases, with 14 bases left between them. CDR1 DFQATT and CDR2 SNEGSKA come from the germline V gene (reference sequence). From the 5' RACE reads, TCRdb called clonotypes with MiXCR, one entry per CDR3 protein. The sample lists around 40,000 distinct CDR3 sequences, about 6% occurring once. The specimen was whole blood. The receptor was derived from an adult who was a healthcare worker with PCR-confirmed SARS-CoV-2 infection or an uninfected control (not recorded which). This chain connects TRBV20-1 to TRBJ2-1; D remains ambiguous. The CDR3 reads CSADPGHSSYNEQFF. The DNA for the CDR3 is TGCAGTGCTGACCCGGGCCACAGCTCCTACAATGAGCAGTTCTTC.